This TCR beta chain comes out of a study of T-cell memory formation after mild COVID-19. Study observations and caveats: Those CD4+ clones that contracted were mainly in CM and EM (CD8+ ones in EMRA).

Of note for this clonotype: The antigen is undetermined.

Constant-segment primers and 5'RACE yielded cDNA libraries for TCR alpha and TCR beta, each carrying sample barcodes and UMIs. TCRdb itself ran the 5' RACE reads through MiXCR, one entry per CDR3 protein. Of about 290,000 distinct CDR3 sequences in the sample, around a sixth were seen once. Material: PBMCs or a T cell subset sorted from them (not recorded which). The clonotype originates from a man aged 18 to 29 who had mild COVID-19 (a few samples of this study predate the infection). Cell type and time point are not known.

Here the CDR3 DNA reads TGTGCCAGCAGCCAAGGAGCGAGAACTAGCACAGATACGCAGTATTTT. Its translation is CASSQGARTSTDTQYF. V usage is TRBV3-1 and J usage is TRBJ2-3, with D unresolved. The V end was cut by 1 base, the J end by 0 bases, with 11 bases between. The length of the CDR3 is 16 residues. Germline assignment: CDR1 LGHDT and CDR2 YNNKEL (reference sequence).